These 8 T cell receptor beta chains came from one sample sequenced in a study of T-cell reconstitution after alpha-beta-depleted transplantation in children. Unique molecular identifiers tagged the TCRbeta library. A single record per CDR3 protein comes from TCRdb applying MiXCR to the PCR reads. The data contain roughly 350,000 distinct CDR3 sequences, 10% of them singletons. The sample in question was PBMCs from the stem cell graft donor, obtained from the stem cell graft. The receptors originated from a human donor who donated a stem cell graft to a child with acute lymphoblastic leukemia.

The CDR3 DNA follows: TGTGCTAGTGGTCCTTTAACCGAATACAGGGCGGGGGCCAAAAACATTCAGTACTTC. Its translation: CASGPLTEYRAGAKNIQYF. The chain joins TRBV12-5 to TRBJ2-4; D tentatively fits TRBD1 or TRBD2 (6 bases each). V was shortened by 5 bases and J by 1 base, with 24 bases between the two germline ends. The CDR3 loop spans 19 amino acids. From germline, CDR1 is LGHNT and CDR2 FRNRAP.

V is TRBV30 and J is TRBJ2-2; tentatively, D is TRBD2 (5 bases). The CDR3 is made up of 13 amino acids. Germline V gene lookup returns CDR1 GTSNPN and CDR2 SVGIG (reference sequence). V lost 3 bases and J lost 6, with 11 bases in between. CDR3 sequence: CAWREAAAGELFF. CDR3 in DNA: TGTGCCTGGAGGGAGGCAGCGGCCGGGGAGCTGTTTTTT. Complete variable domain (other parts from reference TRBV30 and TRBJ2-2): SQTIHQWPATLVQPVGSPLSLECTVEGTSNPNLYWYRQAAGRGLQLLFYSVGIGQISSEVPQNLSASRPQDRQFILSSKKLLLSDSGFYLCAWREAAAGELFFGEGSRLTVL.

V gene TRBV7-8 combines with J gene TRBJ1-6, with D uncertain. The V end was cut by 0 bases, the J end by 10 bases, with 7 bases between. CDR3 length: 13 amino acids. Germline CDR1 reads SGHVS; CDR2 reads FQNEAQ. The CDR3 DNA sequence: TGTGCCAGCAGCTTAGCGCTGGCCTCACCCCTCCACTTT. Translation: CASSLALASPLHF.

V usage is TRBV6-5 and J usage is TRBJ2-6, with D uncertain. The CDR3 is 14 residues long. The V gene's germline CDR1 is MNHEY and CDR2 SVGAGI. Here the CDR3 DNA reads TGTGCTACAGTTTCCTTCTCTGGGGCCAACGTCCTGACTTTC. Its translation is CATVSFSGANVLTF.

This clonotype was seen only a few times. The genes are TRBV27 and TRBJ2-1, with D unclear. The germline V and J ends were trimmed by 5 bases and 8 bases, with 13 bases remaining between them. Germline CDR1 and CDR2: MNHEY and SMNVEV (reference sequence). The CDR3 loop spans 13 amino acids. CDR3: CASSAGPGDEQFF. As DNA, the CDR3 is TGTGCCAGCAGTGCCGGACCGGGCGATGAGCAGTTCTTC.

The table lists this clonotype with many counts. The chain recombines TRBV20-1 with TRBJ2-5; 9 bases align to TRBD1. This CDR3 region has 13 residues. CDR1 DFQATT and CDR2 SNEGSKA come from the germline V gene (reference sequence). Trimming took 5 bases from V and 5 from J; bases not matched to a gene: 6. CDR3 coding DNA: TGCAGTGCTGAGGAGACAGGGGGGGAGACCCAGTACTTC. Its protein is CSAEETGGETQYF.

In this sample, this clonotype turned up a few times. Here the CDR3 reads CASSQRTSGLWATQYF. CDR3 coding DNA: TGCGCCAGCAGCCAACGGACTAGCGGGTTATGGGCTACGCAGTATTTT. The chain has TRBV4-1 and TRBJ2-3; 11 bases line up with TRBD2. V shed 2 bases, J shed 8 bases, and the junction held 9 bases outside the gene matches. The CDR3 sequence is 16 residues long. CDR1 MGHRA and CDR2 YSYEKL come from the germline V gene.

This clonotype was detected a few times. This chain joins TRBV4-1 and TRBJ1-4; D possibly corresponds to TRBD1 (5 bases). CDR3 length: 15 residues. Trimming pared 1 base from V and 10 bases from J, leaving 16 bases between. Germline CDR1 is MGHRA and CDR2 is YSYEKL. DNA for the CDR3: TGCGCCAGCAGCCAAGGTTGGGGGGATCTTGGAAAACTGTTTTTT. This codes for CASSQGWGDLGKLFF.